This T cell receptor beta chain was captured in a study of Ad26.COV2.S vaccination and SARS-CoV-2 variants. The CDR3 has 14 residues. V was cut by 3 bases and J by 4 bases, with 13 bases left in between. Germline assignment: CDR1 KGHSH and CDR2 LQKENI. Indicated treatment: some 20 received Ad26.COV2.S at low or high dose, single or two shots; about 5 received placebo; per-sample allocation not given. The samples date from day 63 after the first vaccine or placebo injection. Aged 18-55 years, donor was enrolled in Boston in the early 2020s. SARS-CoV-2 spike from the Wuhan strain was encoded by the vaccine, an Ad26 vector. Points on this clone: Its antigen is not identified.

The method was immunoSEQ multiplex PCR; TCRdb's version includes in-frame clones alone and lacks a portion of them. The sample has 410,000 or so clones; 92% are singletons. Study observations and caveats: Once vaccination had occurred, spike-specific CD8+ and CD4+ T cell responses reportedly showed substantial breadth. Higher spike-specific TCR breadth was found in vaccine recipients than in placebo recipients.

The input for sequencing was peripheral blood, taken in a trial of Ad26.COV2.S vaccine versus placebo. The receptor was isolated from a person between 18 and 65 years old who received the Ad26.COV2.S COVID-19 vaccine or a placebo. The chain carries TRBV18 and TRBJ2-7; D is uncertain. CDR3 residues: CASSPTDYDYEQYF. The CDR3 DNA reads TGTGCCAGCTCACCTACAGATTATGATTACGAGCAGTACTTC.